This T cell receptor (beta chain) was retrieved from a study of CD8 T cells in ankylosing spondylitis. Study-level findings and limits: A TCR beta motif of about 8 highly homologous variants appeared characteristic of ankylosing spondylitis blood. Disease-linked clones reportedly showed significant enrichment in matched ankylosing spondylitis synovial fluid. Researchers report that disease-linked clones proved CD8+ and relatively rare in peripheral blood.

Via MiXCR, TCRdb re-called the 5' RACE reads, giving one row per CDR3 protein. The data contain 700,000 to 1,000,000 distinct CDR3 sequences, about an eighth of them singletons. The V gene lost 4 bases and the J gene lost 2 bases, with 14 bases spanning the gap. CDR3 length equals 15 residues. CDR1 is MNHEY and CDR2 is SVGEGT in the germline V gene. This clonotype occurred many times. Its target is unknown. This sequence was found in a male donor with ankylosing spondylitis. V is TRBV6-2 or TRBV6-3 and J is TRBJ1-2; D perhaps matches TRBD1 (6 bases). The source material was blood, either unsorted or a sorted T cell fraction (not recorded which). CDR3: CASSSWTALNYGYTF. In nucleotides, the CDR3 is TGTGCCAGCAGTTCCTGGACAGCGTTGAACTATGGCTACACCTTC.